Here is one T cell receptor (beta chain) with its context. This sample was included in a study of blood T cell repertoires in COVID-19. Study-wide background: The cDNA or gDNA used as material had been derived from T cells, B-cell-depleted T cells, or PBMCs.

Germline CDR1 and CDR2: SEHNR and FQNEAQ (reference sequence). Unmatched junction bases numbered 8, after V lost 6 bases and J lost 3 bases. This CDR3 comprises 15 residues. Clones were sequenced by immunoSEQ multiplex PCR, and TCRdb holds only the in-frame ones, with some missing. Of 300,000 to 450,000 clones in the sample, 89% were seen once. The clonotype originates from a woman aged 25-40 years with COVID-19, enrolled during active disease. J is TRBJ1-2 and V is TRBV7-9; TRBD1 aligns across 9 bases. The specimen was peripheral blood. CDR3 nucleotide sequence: TGTGCCAGCAGTTACACAGGGGGCGCCGACTATGGCTACACCTTC. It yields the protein CASSYTGGADYGYTF.